This T cell receptor (beta chain) is drawn from a study of T cell responses to AZD1222 COVID-19 vaccine. Study-wide points: Vaccine-related CD4 TCRs covered spike, predominating at 160-218 and 743-854. Researchers took repertoire samples only after the peak T cell response had come.

Germline CDR1 is MNHEY and CDR2 is SVGEGT. There are 15 residues in the CDR3. V gave up 1 base and J gave up 0 bases, with 7 bases separating them. Comments on this clone: Its antigen is unknown.

Sequenced by immunoSEQ multiplex PCR; TCRdb stores in-frame clones only, minus some. The repertoire holds 65,000 to 100,000 clones, with 75% to 85% as singletons. Material: peripheral blood, obtained on day 0 of AZD1222 vaccination. The chain links TRBV6-2 or TRBV6-3 to TRBJ1-5; no clear D gene. The sequence came from an adult in good health. The CDR3 reads CASSYYGNSNQPQHF. The DNA of the CDR3 is TGTGCCAGCAGTTACTACGGGAATAGCAATCAGCCCCAGCATTTT.